The next 9 T cell receptor beta chains were all read from a single sample in a study of CD4 T cells in relation to SARS-CoV-2 and coronaviruses. The unexposed donors gave CD4+ T cells in about 2011-2019, prior to COVID-19. Method: immunoSEQ multiplex PCR; TCRdb's copy keeps in-frame clones and lacks some. There are just under 65,000 clones in the sample; less than 95% occur only once, and 0.13% to 0.15% lies in the top ten. The material sequenced was naive CD4+ T cells from PBMCs. Specified subset: naive CD4+ T cells isolated by negative enrichment. These receptor sequences come from a human donor in good health.

The rearrangement uses TRBV7-2 and TRBJ2-1; TRBD2 matches 9 bases. CDR3 size: 16 residues. V lost 3 bases, J lost 5 bases, and 8 bases stayed unmatched. Germline values: CDR1 SGHTA, CDR2 FQGNSA. DNA for the CDR3: TGTGCCAGCAGCTTGAGCGGGAGGACGATTAACAATGAGCAGTTCTTC. This sequence encodes CASSLSGRTINNEQFF. The whole variable domain, filled in from reference TRBV7-2 and TRBJ2-1, reads GAGVSQSPSNKVTEKGKDVELRCDPISGHTALYWYRQSLGQGLEFLIYFQGNSAPDKSGLPSDRFSAERTGGSVSTLTIQRTQQEDSAVYLCASSLSGRTINNEQFFGPGTRLTVL.

V usage is TRBV24-1 and J usage is TRBJ2-3; possible D gene TRBD2, 5 bases. V was pared by 7 bases and J by 1 base, with 5 bases between. CDR1 and CDR2 (germline): KGHDR, SFDVKD. CDR3 size: 12 residues. The CDR3 nucleotides are TGTGCCACCAGGGGAGGCACAGATACGCAGTATTTT. Amino acids: CATRGGTDTQYF.

The chain joins TRBV7-2 to TRBJ2-1; 8 bases are shared with TRBD2. J was trimmed by 3 bases and V by 6 bases; bases with no gene match: 4. The V gene's germline CDR1 is SGHTA and CDR2 FQGNSA. This CDR3 contains 14 residues. CDR3: CASSPGTSYNEQFF. Here the CDR3 DNA reads TGTGCCAGCAGTCCCGGGACTAGCTACAATGAGCAGTTCTTC.

The chain has TRBV19 and TRBJ2-3, with 8 bases lining up with TRBD2. Germline CDR1 and CDR2: LNHDA and SQIVND (reference sequence). V gave up 4 bases and J gave up 2 bases; unmatched junction bases: 8. This CDR3 contains 16 residues. CDR3 sequence (DNA): TGTGCCAGTAGTACGCGACTAGCGAGGGACACAGATACGCAGTATTTT. This codes for CASSTRLARDTDTQYF.

V is TRBV7-9 and J is TRBJ2-6; D gene unclear. The V end was cut by 5 bases, the J end by 0 bases, with 11 bases between. The CDR3 is 16 residues long. CDR1 is SEHNR, CDR2 FQNEAQ, per germline (reference sequence). The CDR3 protein is CASSPEPPSGANVLTF. For the CDR3, the DNA is TGTGCCAGCAGCCCAGAGCCCCCCTCTGGGGCCAACGTCCTGACTTTC. Filled out from reference TRBV7-9 and TRBJ2-6, the complete variable domain reads DTGVSQNPRHKITKRGQNVTFRCDPISEHNRLYWYRQTLGQGPEFLTYFQNEAQLEKSRLLSDRFSAERPKGSFSTLEIQRTEQGDSAMYLCASSPEPPSGANVLTFGAGSRLTVL.

The V and J genes are TRBV2 and TRBJ2-1; D remains unclear. The CDR3 is 11 residues long. V gave up 5 bases and J gave up 2 bases, with 1 base separating them. Germline V gene data show CDR1 as SNHLY and CDR2 as FYNNEI. CDR3 nucleotides: TGTGCCAGCAGTCCCTACAATGAGCAGTTCTTC. This translates into CASSPYNEQFF.

Points on this clone: This same CDR3 is encoded by further DNA sequences in the sample. The chain has TRBV7-2 and TRBJ2-1; D might be TRBD2 (5 bases). The CDR3 runs 15 residues. Germline lookup yields CDR1 SGHTA and CDR2 FQGNSA. V was cut by 1 base and J by 0 bases, with 7 bases left in between. CDR3 nucleotide sequence: TGTGCCAGCAGCTTAGAAGGGAGCTCCTACAATGAGCAGTTCTTC. It translates to CASSLEGSSYNEQFF.

This chain uses TRBV18 with TRBJ1-5; 7 bases line up with TRBD1. This CDR3 is built from 15 residues. The V segment lost 6 bases and the J segment 5 bases; nucleotides outside the gene matches: 10. Germline V gives CDR1 KGHSH, CDR2 LQKENI. CDR3 in amino acids: CASSTIQGKDQPQHF. As DNA, the CDR3 is TGTGCCAGCTCCACCATACAGGGGAAGGATCAGCCCCAGCATTTT.

The J gene is TRBJ2-3, the V gene TRBV7-3; possible D gene TRBD2, 6 bases. The V and J ends lost 0 bases and 5 bases respectively, with 9 bases between them. The CDR3 contains 14 residues. The germline V gene has CDR1 SGHTA and CDR2 FQGTGA. The CDR3 sequence: CASSLTSGRDTQYF. In nucleotides, the CDR3 is TGTGCCAGCAGCTTAACTAGCGGACGAGATACGCAGTATTTT.